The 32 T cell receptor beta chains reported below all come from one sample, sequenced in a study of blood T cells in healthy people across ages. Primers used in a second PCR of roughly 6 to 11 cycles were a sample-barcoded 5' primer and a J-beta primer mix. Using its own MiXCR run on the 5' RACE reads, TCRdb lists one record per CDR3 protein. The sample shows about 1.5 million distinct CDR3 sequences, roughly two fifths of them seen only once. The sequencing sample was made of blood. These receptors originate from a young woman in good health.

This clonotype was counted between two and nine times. This chain's CDR3 is CASSPLGGVTDTQYF. The CDR3 bases are TGTGCCAGCAGCCCTTTGGGGGGCGTGACAGATACGCAGTATTTT. The rearrangement uses TRBV5-6 and TRBJ2-3; either TRBD1 or TRBD2 may fit D (6 bases each). There are 15 residues in the CDR3. Trimming removed 4 bases at V and 3 bases at J, with 15 bases between. Germline CDR1 reads SGHDT; CDR2 reads YYEEEE.

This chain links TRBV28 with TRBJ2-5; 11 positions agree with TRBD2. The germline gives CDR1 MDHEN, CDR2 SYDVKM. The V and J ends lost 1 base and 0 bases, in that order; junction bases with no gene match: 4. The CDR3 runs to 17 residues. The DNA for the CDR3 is TGTGCCAGCAGTTTATCCCAGACTAGCGGGGACCAAGAGACCCAGTACTTC. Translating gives CASSLSQTSGDQETQYF.

The CDR3 reads CSVTYDPGGAEAFF. CDR3 nucleotide sequence: TGCAGCGTCACCTACGACCCGGGAGGAGCTGAAGCTTTCTTT. The V and J genes are TRBV29-1 and TRBJ1-1; D is undetermined. With 6 bases removed from V and 6 bases from J, the gap between germline ends came to 20 bases. The CDR3 covers 14 residues. Germline V gives CDR1 SQVTM, CDR2 ANQGSEA.

The CDR3 DNA reads TGTGCCAGCAGCTCAGCAGGGGCTACCTACAATGAGCAGTTCTTC. Its protein is CASSSAGATYNEQFF. J is TRBJ2-1 and V is TRBV7-3; weak D call: TRBD1 (6 bases). Trimming pared 4 bases from V and 2 bases from J, leaving 12 bases between. This CDR3 has 15 amino acids. Germline V lookup: CDR1 SGHTA, CDR2 FQGTGA.

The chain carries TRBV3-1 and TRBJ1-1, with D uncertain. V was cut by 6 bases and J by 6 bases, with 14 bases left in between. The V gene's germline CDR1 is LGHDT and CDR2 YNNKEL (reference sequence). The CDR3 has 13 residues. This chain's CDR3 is CASSAPRAAEAFF. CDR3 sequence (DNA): TGTGCCAGCAGTGCCCCGCGGGCCGCTGAAGCTTTCTTT.

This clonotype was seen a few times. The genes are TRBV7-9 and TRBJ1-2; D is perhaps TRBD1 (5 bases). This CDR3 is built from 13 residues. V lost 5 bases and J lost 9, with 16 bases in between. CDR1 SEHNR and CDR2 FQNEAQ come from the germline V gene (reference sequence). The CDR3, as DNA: TGTGCCAGCAGCCCAACCATCGAGGGACGCTACACCTTC. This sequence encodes CASSPTIEGRYTF.

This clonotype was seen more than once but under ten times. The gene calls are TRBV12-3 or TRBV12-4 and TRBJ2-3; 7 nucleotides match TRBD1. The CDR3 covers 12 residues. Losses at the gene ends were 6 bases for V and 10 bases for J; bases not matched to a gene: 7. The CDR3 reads CASRRTGAAQYF. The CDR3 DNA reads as TGTGCCAGCAGGCGTACAGGGGCCGCGCAGTATTTT.

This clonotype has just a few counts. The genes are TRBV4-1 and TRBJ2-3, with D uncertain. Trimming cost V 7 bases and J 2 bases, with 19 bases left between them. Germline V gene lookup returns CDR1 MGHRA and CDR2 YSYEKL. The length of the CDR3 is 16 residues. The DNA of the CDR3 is TGCGCCAGCACCCCCTTCGACAAGGGTGACACAGATACGCAGTATTTT. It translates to CASTPFDKGDTDTQYF.

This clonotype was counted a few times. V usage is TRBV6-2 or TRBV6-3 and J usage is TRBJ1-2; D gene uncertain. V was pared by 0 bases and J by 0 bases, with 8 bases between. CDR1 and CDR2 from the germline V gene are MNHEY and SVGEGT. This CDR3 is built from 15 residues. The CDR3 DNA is TGTGCCAGCAGTTACTCGACGGAGTCTAACTATGGCTACACCTTC. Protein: CASSYSTESNYGYTF.

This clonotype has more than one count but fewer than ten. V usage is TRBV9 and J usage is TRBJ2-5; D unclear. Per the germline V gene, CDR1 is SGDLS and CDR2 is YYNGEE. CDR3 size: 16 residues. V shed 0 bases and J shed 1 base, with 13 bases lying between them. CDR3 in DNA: TGTGCCAGCAGCGTAGATGGGCGTCTACCCCAAGAGACCCAGTACTTC. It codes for CASSVDGRLPQETQYF.

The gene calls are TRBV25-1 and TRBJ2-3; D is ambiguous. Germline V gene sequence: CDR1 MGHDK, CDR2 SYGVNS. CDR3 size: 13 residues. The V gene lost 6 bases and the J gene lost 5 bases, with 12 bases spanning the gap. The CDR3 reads CASRIPGGDTQYF. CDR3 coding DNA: TGTGCCAGCAGGATCCCGGGTGGAGATACGCAGTATTTT.

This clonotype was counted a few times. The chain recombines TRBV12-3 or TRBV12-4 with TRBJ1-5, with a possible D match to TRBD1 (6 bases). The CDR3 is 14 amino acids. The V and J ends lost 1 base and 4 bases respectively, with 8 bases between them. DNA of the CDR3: TGTGCCAGCAGTTTAGGGACAGAGAATCAGCCCCAGCATTTT. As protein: CASSLGTENQPQHF.

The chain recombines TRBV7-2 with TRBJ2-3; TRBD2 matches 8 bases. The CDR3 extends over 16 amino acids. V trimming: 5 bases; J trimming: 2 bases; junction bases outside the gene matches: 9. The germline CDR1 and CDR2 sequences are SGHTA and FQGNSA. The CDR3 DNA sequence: TGTGCCAGCAGCGGCCCGGGGGGGCAGGTCACAGATACGCAGTATTTT. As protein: CASSGPGGQVTDTQYF.

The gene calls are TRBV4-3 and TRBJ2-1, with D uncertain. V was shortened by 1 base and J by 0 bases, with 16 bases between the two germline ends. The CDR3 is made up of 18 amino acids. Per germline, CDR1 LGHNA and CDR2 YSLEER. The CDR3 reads CASSQGRAALSSYNEQFF. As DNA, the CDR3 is TGCGCCAGCAGCCAAGGTCGGGCAGCGCTAAGCTCCTACAATGAGCAGTTCTTC.

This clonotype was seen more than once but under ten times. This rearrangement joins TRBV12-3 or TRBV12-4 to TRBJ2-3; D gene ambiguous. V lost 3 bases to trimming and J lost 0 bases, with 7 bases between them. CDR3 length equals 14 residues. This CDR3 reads CASSFTPSTDTQYF. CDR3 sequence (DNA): TGTGCCAGCAGTTTTACTCCTAGCACAGATACGCAGTATTTT.

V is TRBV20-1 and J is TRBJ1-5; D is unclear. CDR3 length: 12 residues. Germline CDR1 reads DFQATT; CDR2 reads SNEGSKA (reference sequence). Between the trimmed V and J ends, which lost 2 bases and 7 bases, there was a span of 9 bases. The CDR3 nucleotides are TGCAGTGCTAGAAAAGGACGACAGCCCCAGCATTTT. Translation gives CSARKGRQPQHF.

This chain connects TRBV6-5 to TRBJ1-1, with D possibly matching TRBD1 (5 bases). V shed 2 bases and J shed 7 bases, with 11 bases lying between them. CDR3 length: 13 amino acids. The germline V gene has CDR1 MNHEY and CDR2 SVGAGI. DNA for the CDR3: TGTGCCAGCAGTTACCCGGGAAGGGGTGAAGCTTTCTTT. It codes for CASSYPGRGEAFF.

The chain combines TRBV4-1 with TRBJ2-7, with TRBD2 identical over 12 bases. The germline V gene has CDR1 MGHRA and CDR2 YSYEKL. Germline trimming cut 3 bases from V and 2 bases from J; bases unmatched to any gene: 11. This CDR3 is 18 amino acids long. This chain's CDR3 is CASSHGLAGGLRAYEQYF. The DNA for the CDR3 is TGCGCCAGCAGCCACGGGCTAGCGGGGGGGCTGAGGGCCTACGAGCAGTACTTC.

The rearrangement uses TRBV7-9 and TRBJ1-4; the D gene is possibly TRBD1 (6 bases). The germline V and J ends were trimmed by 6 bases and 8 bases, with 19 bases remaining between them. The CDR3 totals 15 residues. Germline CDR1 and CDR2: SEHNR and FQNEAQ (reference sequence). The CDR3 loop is CASSRRTGYIEKLFF. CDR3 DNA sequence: TGTGCCAGCAGTCGAAGAACAGGGTACATCGAAAAACTGTTTTTT.

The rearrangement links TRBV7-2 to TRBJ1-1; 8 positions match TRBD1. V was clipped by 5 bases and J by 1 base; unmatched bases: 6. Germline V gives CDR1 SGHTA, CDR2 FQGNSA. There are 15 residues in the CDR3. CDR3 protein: CASSRTGLRNTEAFF. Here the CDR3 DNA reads TGTGCCAGCAGCCGGACAGGGCTTCGGAACACTGAAGCTTTCTTT.

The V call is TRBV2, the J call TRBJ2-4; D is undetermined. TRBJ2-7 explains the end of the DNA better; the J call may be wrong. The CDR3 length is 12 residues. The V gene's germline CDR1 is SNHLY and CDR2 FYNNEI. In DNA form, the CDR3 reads TGTGCCAGCAGTGCGAGGAGCTCCGAGCAGTACTTC. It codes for CASSARSSEQYF.

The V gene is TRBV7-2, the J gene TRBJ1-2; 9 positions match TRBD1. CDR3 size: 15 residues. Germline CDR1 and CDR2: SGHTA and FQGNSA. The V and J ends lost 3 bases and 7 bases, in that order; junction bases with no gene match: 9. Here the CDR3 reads CASSLQSGTGFGYTF. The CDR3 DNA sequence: TGTGCCAGCAGCTTGCAGTCCGGGACAGGGTTTGGCTACACCTTC.

The CDR3 DNA reads TGTGCCATCAGTCTAGCGGGGGCGTACACAGATACGCAGTATTTT. Amino acid sequence: CAISLAGAYTDTQYF. This rearrangement joins TRBV10-3 to TRBJ2-3, with 10 bases that match TRBD2. CDR3 length equals 15 residues. The V gene's germline CDR1 is ENHRY and CDR2 SYGVKD. Trimming took 5 bases from V and 2 from J; bases not matched to a gene: 4.

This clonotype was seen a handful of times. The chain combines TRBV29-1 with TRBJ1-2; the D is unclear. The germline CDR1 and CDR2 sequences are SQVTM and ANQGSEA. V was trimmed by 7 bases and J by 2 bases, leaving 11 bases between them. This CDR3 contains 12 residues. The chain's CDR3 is CSALDRNYGYTF. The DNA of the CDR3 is TGCAGCGCCCTCGACCGGAACTATGGCTACACCTTC. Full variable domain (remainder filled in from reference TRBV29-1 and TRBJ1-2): SAVISQKPSRDICQRGTSLTIQCQVDSQVTMMFWYRQQPGQSLTLIATANQGSEATYESGFVIDKFPISRPNLTFSTLTVSNMSPEDSSIYLCSALDRNYGYTFGSGTRLTVV.

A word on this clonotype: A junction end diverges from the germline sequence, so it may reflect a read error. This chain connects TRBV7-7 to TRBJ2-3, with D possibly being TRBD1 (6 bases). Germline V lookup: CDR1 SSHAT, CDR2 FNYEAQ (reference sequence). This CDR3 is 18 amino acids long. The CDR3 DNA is TGTGCTAGCAGAACCTGGGGGCAGTCCCCGAGGAGCACAGATACGCAGTATTTT. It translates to CASRTWGQSPRSTDTQYF.

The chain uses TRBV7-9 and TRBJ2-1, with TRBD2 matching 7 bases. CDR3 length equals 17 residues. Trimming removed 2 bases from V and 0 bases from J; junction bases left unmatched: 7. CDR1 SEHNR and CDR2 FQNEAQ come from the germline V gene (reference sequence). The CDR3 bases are TGTGCCAGCAGCTTACTCAGCGGGGCGAGCTCCTACAATGAGCAGTTCTTC. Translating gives CASSLLSGASSYNEQFF.

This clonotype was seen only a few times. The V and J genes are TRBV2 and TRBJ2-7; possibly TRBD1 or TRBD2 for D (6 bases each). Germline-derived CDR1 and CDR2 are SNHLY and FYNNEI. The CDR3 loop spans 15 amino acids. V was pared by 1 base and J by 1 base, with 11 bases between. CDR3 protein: CASSEVGGHSYEQYF. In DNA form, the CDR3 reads TGTGCCAGCAGTGAAGTGGGGGGCCATTCCTACGAGCAGTACTTC.

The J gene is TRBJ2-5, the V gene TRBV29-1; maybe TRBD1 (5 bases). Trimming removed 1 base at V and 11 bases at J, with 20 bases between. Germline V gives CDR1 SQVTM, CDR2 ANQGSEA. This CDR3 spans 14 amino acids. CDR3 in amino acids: CSVEVWGLQPEQYF. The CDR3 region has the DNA TGCAGCGTTGAAGTTTGGGGCCTACAACCAGAGCAGTACTTC. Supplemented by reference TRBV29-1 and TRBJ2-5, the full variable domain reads SAVISQKPSRDICQRGTSLTIQCQVDSQVTMMFWYRQQPGQSLTLIATANQGSEATYESGFVIDKFPISRPNLTFSTLTVSNMSPEDSSIYLCSVEVWGLQPEQYFGPGTRLLVL.

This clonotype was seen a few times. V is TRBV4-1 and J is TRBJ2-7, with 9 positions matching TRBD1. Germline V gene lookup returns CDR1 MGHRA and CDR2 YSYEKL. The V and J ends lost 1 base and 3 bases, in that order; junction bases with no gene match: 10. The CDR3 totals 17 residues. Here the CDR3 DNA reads TGCGCCAGCAGCCAAGGGACAGGGGCCTATATCCACTACGAGCAGTACTTC. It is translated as CASSQGTGAYIHYEQYF.

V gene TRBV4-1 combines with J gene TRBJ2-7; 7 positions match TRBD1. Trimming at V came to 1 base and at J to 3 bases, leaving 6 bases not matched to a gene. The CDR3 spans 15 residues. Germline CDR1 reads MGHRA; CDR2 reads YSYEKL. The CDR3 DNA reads TGCGCCAGCAGCCAAGCCCCGACAGGGATCTACGAGCAGTACTTC. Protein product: CASSQAPTGIYEQYF.

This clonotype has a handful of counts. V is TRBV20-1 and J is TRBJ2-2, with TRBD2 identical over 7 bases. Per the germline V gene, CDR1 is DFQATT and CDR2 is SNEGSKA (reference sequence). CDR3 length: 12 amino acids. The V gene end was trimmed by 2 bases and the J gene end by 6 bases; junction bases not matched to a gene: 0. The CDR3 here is CSARREAGELFF. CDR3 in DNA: TGCAGTGCTAGACGGGAGGCCGGGGAGCTGTTTTTT.

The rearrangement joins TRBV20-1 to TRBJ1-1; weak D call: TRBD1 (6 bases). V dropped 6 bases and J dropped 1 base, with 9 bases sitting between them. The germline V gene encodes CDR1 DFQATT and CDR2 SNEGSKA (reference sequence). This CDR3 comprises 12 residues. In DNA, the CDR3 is TGCAGTGCGGAGGGACAGAACACTGAAGCTTTCTTT. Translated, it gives CSAEGQNTEAFF.